These 14 T cell receptor beta chains came from one sample sequenced in a study of T cell repertoires in cytomegalovirus infection. Antigen specificity for these receptors is unknown. TCRdb independently ran MiXCR on the reads; one entry per CDR3 protein. The sample records about 280,000 distinct CDR3 sequences, roughly 21% being singletons. Sequencing was performed on cultured PBMCs, taken from culture after CMV antigen stimulation. All receptors come from a human donor in good health (CMV status not recorded). Some clones in this sample may be carry-over from other donors' samples.

This clonotype was observed a few times. This chain connects TRBV11-2 to TRBJ2-1; maybe TRBD2 (5 bases). V lost 10 bases to trimming and J lost 5 bases, with 12 bases between them. This CDR3 is 12 amino acids long. Germline V lookup: CDR1 SGHAT, CDR2 FQNNGV. The DNA of the CDR3 is TGTGCCACCTCCCCCGGGGACAATGAGCAGTTCTTC. This gives the protein CATSPGDNEQFF. The variable domain in full, with the rest retrieved from reference TRBV11-2 and TRBJ2-1, is EAGVAQSPRYKIIEKRQSVAFWCNPISGHATLYWYQQILGQGPKLLIQFQNNGVVDDSQLPKDRFSAERLKGVDSTLKIQPAKLEDSAVYLCATSPGDNEQFFGPGTRLTVL.

The chain employs TRBV7-2 and TRBJ1-4; no clear D. The ends were cut back, 1 base at V and 4 bases at J, with 10 bases in the middle. Germline V CDR1 and CDR2: SGHTA, FQGNSA. This CDR3 spans 15 amino acids. In DNA form, the CDR3 reads TGTGCCAGCAGCTTAGAATTGCGGGTTAATGAAAAACTGTTTTTT. Translation: CASSLELRVNEKLFF. Looking up the rest from reference TRBV7-2 and TRBJ1-4 gives the full variable domain: GAGVSQSPSNKVTEKGKDVELRCDPISGHTALYWYRQSLGQGLEFLIYFQGNSAPDKSGLPSDRFSAERTGGSVSTLTIQRTQQEDSAVYLCASSLELRVNEKLFFGSGTQLSVL.

The CDR3 region is CASSQDTRREETQYF. Here the CDR3 DNA reads TGTGCCAGCAGCCAAGATACCCGGCGAGAAGAGACCCAGTACTTC. The chain recombines TRBV3-1 with TRBJ2-5; D is undetermined. The CDR3 length is 15 residues. Trimming left V 0 bases short and J 3 bases short, with 11 bases between. Germline CDR1 and CDR2: LGHDT and YNNKEL (reference sequence).

CDR3 residues: CASSYTIGLADRAYEQYV. In DNA, the CDR3 is TGTGCCAGCAGTTACACAATCGGACTAGCGGACAGAGCTTACGAGCAGTACGTC. This chain links TRBV6-2 or TRBV6-3 with TRBJ2-7, with 10 bases identical to TRBD2. V lost 2 bases and J lost 4; bases outside the gene matches: 14. There are 18 residues in the CDR3. The germline gives CDR1 MNHEY, CDR2 SVGEGT.

This clonotype came up a few times. The chain couples TRBV4-3 to TRBJ2-6; D is unclear. The CDR3 consists of 17 residues. V shed 3 bases and J shed 3 bases, with 15 bases lying between them. Germline CDR1 LGHNA, CDR2 YSLEER. The CDR3 sequence: CASSHSQSQSGANVLTF. Here the CDR3 DNA reads TGCGCCAGCAGCCATAGTCAGTCTCAGAGTGGGGCCAACGTCCTGACTTTC.

This clonotype was counted a few times. The V call is TRBV6-2 or TRBV6-3, the J call TRBJ2-1; 11 bases are a match to TRBD2. This CDR3 comprises 15 residues. Unmatched junction bases numbered 11, after V lost 6 bases and J lost 10 bases. CDR1 is MNHEY, CDR2 SVGEGT, per germline. Here the CDR3 DNA reads TGTGCCAGCAGGGATAGCGGGAGGGCCTCGGTAGAGCAGTTCTTC. This gives the protein CASRDSGRASVEQFF.

The chain joins TRBV6-5 to TRBJ2-7; TRBD2 might be the D (6 bases). This CDR3 has 16 residues. V gave up 6 bases and J gave up 2 bases, with 20 bases separating them. Germline CDR1 MNHEY, CDR2 SVGAGI. CDR3 DNA sequence: TGTGCCAGCAGGCCCTGTGGGGGGAGAGGGGCCTACGAGCAGTACGTC. This codes for CASRPCGGRGAYEQYV.

CDR3 nucleotide sequence: TGTGCCAGCAGGACCTGGGGAATCCGTGAAGCTTTCTTT. As protein: CASRTWGIREAFF. The chain uses TRBV6-2 or TRBV6-3 and TRBJ1-1; D ambiguous. CDR3 length: 13 amino acids. V was shortened by 6 bases and J by 7 bases, with 15 bases between the two germline ends. In germline, CDR1 is MNHEY, CDR2 SVGEGT.

The sample holds many counts of this clonotype. V usage is TRBV11-2 and J usage is TRBJ1-2; 9 nucleotides line up with TRBD1. After removal of 4 bases from V and 6 bases from J, the junction contained 6 bases not matched to a gene. This CDR3 has 14 residues. Germline loops: CDR1 SGHAT, CDR2 FQNNGV. DNA of the CDR3: TGTGCCAGCAGCTCGGGACAGGGAGTCGATGGCTACACCTTC. Its protein is CASSSGQGVDGYTF.

The V call is TRBV7-9, the J call TRBJ1-3; D is unclear. The germline gives CDR1 SEHNR, CDR2 FQNEAQ (reference sequence). The CDR3 is 17 residues long. V was cut by 5 bases and J by 0 bases, with 17 bases left in between. The DNA for the CDR3 is TGTGCCAGCAGCCTTAAACTCTCAGCCTACTCTGGAAACACCATATATTTT. The encoded protein is CASSLKLSAYSGNTIYF.

The chain couples TRBV25-1 to TRBJ2-7, with D maybe TRBD2 (5 bases). The CDR3 has 15 residues. Germline assignment: CDR1 MGHDK and CDR2 SYGVNS. Trimming left V 0 bases short and J 2 bases short, with 11 bases between. The CDR3 sequence: CASSEYLATTYEQYF. The DNA for the CDR3 is TGTGCCAGCAGTGAATATCTAGCTACAACCTACGAGCAGTACTTC.

This clonotype was seen more than once but under ten times. This sequence joins TRBV5-8 and TRBJ2-1; D remains ambiguous. Germline V gene sequence: CDR1 SGHTS, CDR2 YDEGEE. CDR3 length equals 16 residues. The V and J ends lost 0 bases and 2 bases respectively, with 12 bases between them. CDR3 in DNA: TGTGCCAGCAGCTTGGCCGTGGCGGTCCCCTACAATGAGCAGTTCTTC. As protein: CASSLAVAVPYNEQFF.

The chain uses TRBV25-1 and TRBJ1-2; 9 bases align to TRBD1. After removal of 4 bases from V and 4 bases from J, the junction contained 4 bases not matched to a gene. This CDR3 is 14 amino acids long. Germline CDR1 reads MGHDK; CDR2 reads SYGVNS. The CDR3 here is CASSAGQGGYGYTF. The CDR3 nucleotides read TGTGCCAGCAGTGCGGGACAGGGCGGCTATGGCTACACCTTC.

The gene calls are TRBV11-2 and TRBJ2-3, with D perhaps TRBD2 (5 bases). Germline-derived CDR1 and CDR2 are SGHAT and FQNNGV. The CDR3 runs to 17 residues. Trimming cost V 1 base and J 1 base, with 15 bases left between them. In nucleotides, the CDR3 is TGTGCCAGCAGCTTAGTCCTACTAGTTGTAGGCACAGATACGCAGTATTTT. Protein product: CASSLVLLVVGTDTQYF. The variable domain in full, completed from reference TRBV11-2 and TRBJ2-3, reads EAGVAQSPRYKIIEKRQSVAFWCNPISGHATLYWYQQILGQGPKLLIQFQNNGVVDDSQLPKDRFSAERLKGVDSTLKIQPAKLEDSAVYLCASSLVLLVVGTDTQYFGPGTRLTVL.